The T cell receptor beta chain described here comes from a study of PD-1 blockade in classical Hodgkin lymphoma. General study points: Before treatment, complete responders showed about the same diversity as newly diagnosed patients. Possible causes of repertoire differences, disease activity or prior therapy, remain undefined.

Time point given: cycle 4 day 1 (C4D1), after 6 weeks of nivolumab. All trial patients relapsed after autologous stem cell transplantation. Data came from immunoSEQ multiplex PCR; TCRdb stores just in-frame clones and leaves some out. The sample includes 75,000 to 100,000 clones, more than 85% of them seen just once. Points on this clone: Its antigen is still unknown.

With V trimmed by 8 bases and J by 0 bases, 18 bases remained unmatched. The germline V gene encodes CDR1 SGHRS and CDR2 YFSETQ. The CDR3 sequence is 19 residues long. The receptor comes from a human donor with classical Hodgkin lymphoma. The V gene is TRBV5-1, the J gene TRBJ2-1, with 9 bases that match TRBD1. The specimen comprised peripheral blood mononuclear cells (PBMCs), sampled before the fourth cycle of nivolumab. The CDR3 DNA follows: TGCGCCAGTGCCGGGAGCGGGACAGGGCCTCCGAGCTCCTACAATGAGCAGTTCTTC. It translates to CASAGSGTGPPSSYNEQFF.